This T cell receptor beta chain derives from a study of blood T cell repertoires in COVID-19. Original data processing: Reference gene primer amplification in the assay estimated nucleated cell counts. Some clones are missing from TCRdb's copy, which holds only in-frame ones; the method was immunoSEQ multiplex PCR. V, J and clone size are taken as reported in that table, and D and trimming were inferred from the DNA itself. The sample yields about 150,000 clones, around 84% seen once. The receptor was derived from a woman aged 55-70 years with COVID-19, enrolled during active disease. The sample comprised peripheral blood.

CDR3 residues: CASSPYPKSPLHF. In DNA, the CDR3 is TGTGCCAGCAGTCCCTACCCGAAGTCACCCCTCCACTTT. J is TRBJ1-6 and V is TRBV28, with no clear D. Trimming cost V 5 bases and J 10 bases, with 12 bases left between them. The CDR3 is made up of 13 amino acids. Germline lookup yields CDR1 MDHEN and CDR2 SYDVKM.